The rows below give T cell receptor beta chains drawn from one sample of a study of T cells after yellow fever vaccination. TCRdb itself ran the 5' RACE reads through MiXCR, one entry per CDR3 protein. The sample shows under 350,000 distinct CDR3 sequences, 4.1% of them seen only once. This specimen was PBMCs, taken 5 days after the yellow fever booster vaccination. These receptors were taken from a man younger than 30 who received the YFV17D yellow fever vaccine. The CDR3 runs from the conserved cysteine through the conserved F or W. The D gene is left open where the match is weak. Clone size is shown for a subset of rows, as once, few, many or a class of expanded clone.

v_gene,d_gene,j_gene,abundance,CDR3nt,CDR3aa
TRBV7-6,TRBD1,TRBJ1-2,few,TGTGCCAGCAGCCCCGGACAGGGGCTTAGCTATGGCTACACCTTC,CASSPGQGLSYGYTF
TRBV7-2,.,TRBJ1-3,.,TGTGCCAGCAGCGGGCTGCGTGGAAACACCATATATTTT,CASSGLRGNTIYF
TRBV5-1,TRBD2,TRBJ2-5,few,TGCGCCAGCAGCTTTGCTAGCGGGGAGACCCAGTACTTC,CASSFASGETQYF
TRBV7-8,TRBD1,TRBJ2-6,many,TGTGCCAGCAGCTTAGAGACAGGGGGAATTTGGCTAGGGGCCAACGTCCTGACTTTC,CASSLETGGIWLGANVLTF
TRBV5-1,.,TRBJ1-2,.,TGCGCCAGCAGCCCTTTACCGGGACGGCCCTATGGCTACACCTTC,CASSPLPGRPYGYTF
TRBV20-1,TRBD2,TRBJ2-3,many,TGCAGTGCTTCCAGACTAGCGGGGGGCGTCACAGATACGCAGTATTTT,CSASRLAGGVTDTQYF
TRBV27,TRBD1,TRBJ1-5,few,TGTGCCAGCAGTCCTTATACAGGGGTTGGCAATCAGCCCCAGCATTTT,CASSPYTGVGNQPQHF
TRBV19,.,TRBJ2-1,.,TGTGCCAGTAGTATAGGAGCTAGGCAGGGTATCGATGAGCAGTTCTTC,CASSIGARQGIDEQFF
TRBV7-9,.,TRBJ2-7,few,TGTGCCAGCAGCGCGACAGTCGGCTACGAGCAGTACTTC,CASSATVGYEQYF
TRBV28,TRBD1,TRBJ1-2,.,TGTGCCAGCAGACTTACCACCCGGACAGGGGGCAGGGCTAACTATGGCTACACCTTC,CASRLTTRTGGRANYGYTF
TRBV4-1,.,TRBJ1-5,few,TGCGCCAGCAGCCAAGACACAGGGAGCAATCAGCCCCAGCATTTT,CASSQDTGSNQPQHF
TRBV4-3,TRBD1,TRBJ2-7,many,TGCGCCAGCAGCCACGGACAGGGCCGGGAGCAGTACTTC,CASSHGQGREQYF
TRBV14,TRBD2,TRBJ2-3,few,TGTGCCAGCAGCGTTATACTAGCGGGGTCGACAGATACGCAGTATTTT,CASSVILAGSTDTQYF
TRBV4-1,.,TRBJ1-6,.,TGCGCCAGCAGCCAAGATCCCCCTAATAATTCACCCCTCCACTTT,CASSQDPPNNSPLHF
TRBV27,.,TRBJ2-5,few,TGTGCCAGCAGTACCTACTTAGGGCCCCAGGAGACCCAGTACTTC,CASSTYLGPQETQYF
TRBV5-1,TRBD2,TRBJ2-5,.,TGCGCCAGCACCTTAGGTACTAGCGGGCAAGAGACCCAGTACTTC,CASTLGTSGQETQYF
TRBV7-3,.,TRBJ2-2,many,TGTGCCAGCAGCTTAGGGGGCTCCGGGGAGCTGTTTTTT,CASSLGGSGELFF
TRBV11-2,.,TRBJ2-6,many,TGTGCCAGCAGCTCAACTCTTAGGGTCCGGCGTTTAGGATCTGGGGCCAACGTCCTGACTTTC,CASSSTLRVRRLGSGANVLTF
TRBV5-1,.,TRBJ1-1,many,TGCGCCAGCAGCTTGGTCGGAGAATGGAACACTGAAGCTTTCTTT,CASSLVGEWNTEAFF
TRBV5-1,.,TRBJ1-2,few,TGCGCCAGCAGCTTGGGCGGACGAGGGGGATATGGCTACACCTTC,CASSLGGRGGYGYTF
TRBV7-2,.,TRBJ2-2,few,TGTGCCAGCAGCTTAGAGCCGGGGTCGAACACCGGGGAGCTGTTTTTT,CASSLEPGSNTGELFF
TRBV6-7,.,TRBJ1-1,few,TGTGCCAGCAGTAACCTTGACAACCTAGACGGAGCTTTCTTT,CASSNLDNLDGAFF
TRBV14,.,TRBJ1-2,many,TGTGCCAGCAGCCAAGAACACTATGGCTACACCTTC,CASSQEHYGYTF
TRBV7-3,.,TRBJ1-2,.,TGTGCCAGCAGCCCGAACTTTGGGCAGGGGTATGGCTACACCTTC,CASSPNFGQGYGYTF
TRBV11-2,.,TRBJ2-3,many,TGTGCCAGCAGCTCCCTAGCGTCCACAGATACGCAGTATTTT,CASSSLASTDTQYF
TRBV7-9,TRBD1,TRBJ2-1,.,TGTGCCAGCAGCCCCCCGGACAGGGAGTATGAGCAGTTCTTC,CASSPPDREYEQFF
TRBV6-5,TRBD2,TRBJ2-1,many,TGTGCCAGCAGTTACAGGGCTAGCGGGGGGGCAAGGCAGTTCTTC,CASSYRASGGARQFF
TRBV20-1,TRBD2,TRBJ2-5,few,TGCAGTGCTGTTCCCGAGGTAGCGGGGGAGTTGGAGACCCAGTACTTC,CSAVPEVAGELETQYF
TRBV4-3,.,TRBJ2-2,few,TGCGCCAGCAGCCAAGATGCCGGGGCCGGGGAGCTGTTTTTT,CASSQDAGAGELFF
TRBV6-5,.,TRBJ2-2,few,TGTGCCAGCAGGGACACGGGGAACACCGGGGAGCTGTTTTTT,CASRDTGNTGELFF
TRBV3-1,.,TRBJ2-1,.,TGTGCCAGCAGTCAGACAGTCAACCGGATAAATGAGCAGTTCTTC,CASSQTVNRINEQFF
TRBV28,.,TRBJ2-4,many,TGTGCCAGCAGTTTTTCGCGGGGCAAAAACATTCAGTACTTC,CASSFSRGKNIQYF
TRBV7-6,TRBD2,TRBJ2-1,few,TGTGCCAGCAGCCCCCGTCGGGGGGGACACAATGAGCAGTTCTTC,CASSPRRGGHNEQFF
TRBV7-9,.,TRBJ1-6,few,TGTGCCAGCAGCTTAAAACGCTCACCCCTCCACTTT,CASSLKRSPLHF
TRBV6-2/TRBV6-3,.,TRBJ1-1,.,TGTGCCAGCACCCGCGGACCCCTCCGGGGCACTGAAGCTTTCTTT,CASTRGPLRGTEAFF
TRBV12-3/TRBV12-4,.,TRBJ2-5,few,TGTGCCAGCAGCCCCGGGTACCGTGTCGAGACCCAGTACTTC,CASSPGYRVETQYF
TRBV2,.,TRBJ1-1,.,TGTGCCAGCAGACTGCAGCTGAACACTGAAGCTTTCTTT,CASRLQLNTEAFF
TRBV20-1,.,TRBJ2-5,.,TGCAGTGCTCCCCCGACGGGTCAAGAGACCCAGTACTTC,CSAPPTGQETQYF
TRBV7-2,TRBD1,TRBJ1-5,many,TGTGCCAGCAGCTACAGGGGTGAGCAGCCCCAGCATTTT,CASSYRGEQPQHF
TRBV7-2,.,TRBJ2-3,few,TGTGCCAGCAGCTTAGTCAGTCCCACAGATACGCAGTATTTT,CASSLVSPTDTQYF
TRBV5-1,TRBD2,TRBJ2-5,few,TGCGCCAGCAGCTTGGGAGTGGGACTAGCGCTAGACGGAGAGACCCAGTACTTC,CASSLGVGLALDGETQYF